This TCR beta chain was sequenced during a study of blood T cells in healthy people across ages. A minimum of 5.5 micrograms of total RNA was extracted per sample. Comment on this clonotype: As yet, its antigen is unknown.

Overall study findings and caveats: More naive CD4+ cells and higher diversity marked long-lived donors relative to aged donors. Those diversity estimates obtained from one million T cells were thought to be underestimates. Getting older went along with TCR beta diversity per million T cells dropping roughly linearly.

CDR3 size: 16 residues. Germline V gene data show CDR1 as SGHRS and CDR2 as YFSETQ. Trimming pared 4 bases from V and 3 bases from J, leaving 16 bases between. With a J-beta primer mix and a sample-barcoded 5' primer, a second PCR ran about 7 to 12 cycles. TCRdb re-derived calls from the 5' RACE reads in MiXCR, one entry per CDR3 protein. The table records 1.5 million to 2 million distinct CDR3 sequences, 49% of them present only once. The sequence was obtained from a middle-aged woman in good health. This chain connects TRBV5-1 to TRBJ2-2, with no clear D. The material sequenced was blood. DNA of the CDR3: TGCGCCAGCAGCCTACGGGCCGGGCTCGACACCGGGGAGCTGTTTTTT. It encodes CASSLRAGLDTGELFF.